The 29 T cell receptor beta chains given below trace back to one sample, sequenced in a study of blood T cell repertoires in COVID-19. TCRdb's copy holds only in-frame clones and misses some; the assay was immunoSEQ multiplex PCR. The sample includes about 99,000 clones, roughly 84% seen only once; the top ten take over 10%. Input material: peripheral blood. The receptors come from a woman aged 55-69 years in a cohort sampled during active or convalescent COVID-19.

Comment on this clone: The sample has other DNA sequences that encode this CDR3 too. V usage is TRBV5-1 and J usage is TRBJ1-5; TRBD1 matches at 8 bases. Trimming cost V 4 bases and J 7 bases; bases outside gene matches: 7. This CDR3 has 14 residues. CDR1 and CDR2 (germline): SGHRS, YFSETQ. Written as DNA, the CDR3 is TGCGCCAGCAGCCCAGGACAGGGAGGACAGCCCCAGCATTTT. The encoded protein is CASSPGQGGQPQHF.

This chain links TRBV30 with TRBJ2-2; TRBD2 agrees at 7 bases. The CDR3 is 16 amino acids. The ends lost 0 bases at V and 6 bases at J; junction bases unmatched: 10. CDR1 GTSNPN and CDR2 SVGIG come from the germline V gene (reference sequence). CDR3 coding DNA: TGTGCCTGGAGTGTATCCAGCGGGGTGGGACCCGGGGAGCTGTTTTTT. Protein: CAWSVSSGVGPGELFF.

The CDR3 loop reads CASASGSRFYNEQFF. The CDR3 nucleotides are TGTGCCAGCGCTAGCGGGAGTCGCTTCTACAATGAGCAGTTCTTC. The gene calls are TRBV11-2 and TRBJ2-1; 10 nucleotides agree with TRBD2. Germline values: CDR1 SGHAT, CDR2 FQNNGV. V dropped 8 bases and J dropped 3; count of bases not matched to a gene: 7. CDR3 length equals 15 residues.

The chain links TRBV5-1 to TRBJ1-2, with TRBD1 matching 9 bases. Germline assignment: CDR1 SGHRS and CDR2 YFSETQ. V lost 3 bases to trimming and J lost 4 bases; unmatched junction nucleotides: 7. This CDR3 is 15 amino acids long. CDR3 region: CASSSVGQGPYGYTF. CDR3 DNA sequence: TGCGCCAGCAGCTCGGTGGGACAGGGCCCCTATGGCTACACCTTC.

The chain employs TRBV3-1 (or the pseudogene TRBV3-2) and TRBJ2-6; 7 positions agree with TRBD1. The CDR3 has 15 residues. In germline, CDR1 is LGHDT, CDR2 YNNKEL (reference sequence). The trim removed 4 bases at V and 11 bases at J, leaving 11 bases unmatched. Here the CDR3 reads CASSPGYRGKDVLTF. CDR3 coding DNA: TGTGCCAGCAGCCCCGGGTACAGGGGAAAGGACGTCCTGACTTTC.

V and J are TRBV29-1 and TRBJ2-1, with a tentative D call TRBD2 (6 bases). CDR1 is SQVTM and CDR2 is ANQGSEA in the germline V gene. V lost 3 bases to trimming and J lost 8 bases, with 23 bases between them. This CDR3 contains 16 residues. CDR3 DNA: TGCAGCGTTGATTTTATAGAGGGCGGGATTATGGATGAGCAGTTCTTC. It specifies CSVDFIEGGIMDEQFF.

This chain connects TRBV10-2 to TRBJ2-7; 9 bases line up with TRBD2. The CDR3 consists of 13 residues. Germline V lookup: CDR1 WSHSY, CDR2 SAAADI. With V trimmed by 2 bases and J by 6 bases, 2 bases remained unmatched. CDR3 amino acids: CASSEGTSSEQYF. For the CDR3, the DNA is TGCGCCAGCAGTGAGGGGACTAGCTCCGAGCAGTACTTC.

The rearrangement joins TRBV13 to TRBJ2-3; 15 nucleotides align to TRBD2. Looked up from germline, CDR1 is PRHDT and CDR2 is FYEKMQ (reference sequence). The CDR3 is made up of 15 amino acids. V trimming: 4 bases; J trimming: 9 bases; junction bases outside the gene matches: 5. CDR3 bases: TGTGCCAGCAGCTCCGGGACTAGCGGGAGGCGGACGCAGTATTTT. Residues: CASSSGTSGRRTQYF.

This chain connects TRBV19 to TRBJ1-1; 8 nucleotides match TRBD1. The J segment lost 0 bases and the V segment lost 6 bases, leaving 6 bases of the junction unmatched. CDR3 size: 15 residues. Germline V gene lookup returns CDR1 LNHDA and CDR2 SQIVND (reference sequence). The CDR3 DNA is TGTGCCAGTAGGTTTGGACAGGGACTGAACACTGAAGCTTTCTTT. Protein product: CASRFGQGLNTEAFF.

The CDR3 protein is CAWSVDRNQPQHF. CDR3 nucleotides: TGTGCCTGGAGTGTCGACAGGAATCAGCCCCAGCATTTT. The V call is TRBV30, the J call TRBJ1-5, with D tentatively TRBD1 (6 bases). There are 13 residues in the CDR3. V was pared by 0 bases and J by 4 bases, with 7 bases between. Looked up from germline, CDR1 is GTSNPN and CDR2 is SVGIG (reference sequence).

V is TRBV10-3 and J is TRBJ2-7, with 7 bases identical to TRBD1. V dropped 10 bases and J dropped 5; count of bases not matched to a gene: 8. Germline-derived CDR1 and CDR2 are ENHRY and SYGVKD. The CDR3 runs 12 residues. The DNA for the CDR3 is TGTGCCACCTTTGACAGGGACCACGAGCAGTACTTC. Protein product: CATFDRDHEQYF.

The chain couples TRBV18 to TRBJ2-7; TRBD1 matches at 8 bases. Per the germline V gene, CDR1 is KGHSH and CDR2 is LQKENI. Losses at the gene ends were 3 bases for V and 4 bases for J; bases not matched to a gene: 5. The CDR3 extends over 14 amino acids. The chain's CDR3 is CASSPGQGPYEQYF. DNA of the CDR3: TGTGCCAGCTCACCCGGACAGGGACCATACGAGCAGTACTTC.

In DNA, the CDR3 is TGCGCCAGCAGCTCCGGTTACGAGCAGTACTTC. Translating gives CASSSGYEQYF. This chain uses TRBV5-1 with TRBJ2-7, with D hard to call. CDR1 and CDR2 from the germline V gene are SGHRS and YFSETQ. Trimming pared 3 bases from V and 4 bases from J, leaving 5 bases between. The CDR3 has 11 amino acids.

The chain carries TRBV6-5 and TRBJ1-2; 9 bases are shared with TRBD1. The CDR3 runs to 14 residues. Germline CDR1 is MNHEY and CDR2 is SVGAGI. V lost 6 bases to trimming and J lost 3 bases; unmatched junction nucleotides: 5. The CDR3 sequence: CASRPDRGHYGYTF. The DNA for the CDR3 is TGTGCCAGCAGGCCGGACAGGGGCCACTATGGCTACACCTTC.

This clone was seen only once. The V call is TRBV19, the J call TRBJ1-3; D gene unclear. CDR1 is LNHDA and CDR2 is SQIVND in the germline V gene (reference sequence). This CDR3 comprises 13 residues. Trimming left V 7 bases short and J 0 bases short, with 7 bases between. CDR3 nucleotide sequence: TGTGCCAGTACAAGGAGCTCTGGAAACACCATATATTTT. Translating it yields CASTRSSGNTIYF.

V and J are TRBV19 and TRBJ2-3; TRBD1 is a possible D gene (6 bases). This CDR3 spans 14 amino acids. Trimming removed 7 bases at V and 4 bases at J, with 15 bases between. Germline V lookup: CDR1 LNHDA, CDR2 SQIVND (reference sequence). Here the CDR3 reads CASTKPGAPDTQYF. CDR3 in DNA: TGTGCCAGTACCAAACCAGGGGCGCCAGATACGCAGTATTTT. Using reference TRBV19 and TRBJ2-3 for the parts outside the CDR3, the full variable domain is DGGITQSPKYLFRKEGQNVTLSCEQNLNHDAMYWYRQDPGQGLRLIYYSQIVNDFQKGDIAEGYSVSREKKESFPLTVTSAQKNPTAFYLCASTKPGAPDTQYFGPGTRLTVL.

The rearrangement links TRBV9 to TRBJ1-2; D perhaps matches TRBD1 (6 bases). Trimming removed 2 bases at V and 2 bases at J, with 13 bases between. CDR1 and CDR2 (germline): SGDLS, YYNGEE. The CDR3 is 15 amino acids. The CDR3 DNA sequence: TGTGCCAGCAGCGTTAGCTGGGACACCAACTATGGCTACACCTTC. The encoded protein is CASSVSWDTNYGYTF.

The V gene is TRBV18, the J gene TRBJ2-7; TRBD1 matches 10 bases. CDR3 length equals 15 residues. Germline CDR1 KGHSH, CDR2 LQKENI. The J segment lost 5 bases and the V segment lost 0 bases, leaving 4 bases of the junction unmatched. CDR3 sequence (DNA): TGTGCCAGCTCACCACCCTTGACAGGGGGCCACGAGCAGTACTTC. This translates into CASSPPLTGGHEQYF. Full variable domain (rest looked up from reference TRBV18 and TRBJ2-7): NAGVMQNPRHLVRRRGQEARLRCSPMKGHSHVYWYRQLPEEGLKFMVYLQKENIIDESGMPKERFSAEFPKEGPSILRIQQVVRGDSAAYFCASSPPLTGGHEQYFGPGTRLTVT.

This clone was detected once. V usage is TRBV29-1 and J usage is TRBJ1-4; weak D call: TRBD1 (6 bases). Germline V CDR1 and CDR2: SQVTM, ANQGSEA. The length of the CDR3 is 12 residues. CDR3 sequence (DNA): TGCGGGGGGGGCTCGGCTAATGAAAAACTGTTTTTT. As protein: CGGGSANEKLFF.

The chain links TRBV18 to TRBJ1-5; possibly TRBD1 for D (6 bases). CDR3 length: 15 residues. The V end was cut by 3 bases, the J end by 7 bases, with 16 bases between. Germline CDR1 reads KGHSH; CDR2 reads LQKENI. The CDR3 reads CASSPTGNRAQPQHF. DNA of the CDR3: TGTGCCAGCTCACCCACCGGAAACAGGGCCCAGCCCCAGCATTTT.

The chain is built from TRBV3-1 (or the pseudogene TRBV3-2) and TRBJ2-1; D is possibly TRBD1 (5 bases). The CDR3 length is 14 residues. Trimming removed 1 base from V and 9 bases from J, with 13 bases in between. From germline, CDR1 is LGHDT and CDR2 YNNKEL (reference sequence). CDR3 in amino acids: CASSQVGRVGEQFF. The CDR3 coding sequence is TGTGCCAGCAGCCAAGTTGGCAGGGTGGGTGAGCAGTTCTTC.

V gene TRBV6-1 combines with J gene TRBJ1-5; TRBD1 aligns across 9 bases. There are 17 residues in the CDR3. V lost 3 bases to trimming and J lost 3 bases; unmatched junction nucleotides: 9. Looked up from germline, CDR1 is MNHNS and CDR2 is SASEGT. The CDR3 is CASSETWGTGFNQPQHF. The CDR3 nucleotides are TGTGCCAGCAGTGAGACTTGGGGGACAGGGTTCAATCAGCCCCAGCATTTT.

The chain uses TRBV25-1 and TRBJ1-3; D possibly corresponds to TRBD1 (6 bases). The CDR3 loop spans 14 amino acids. Germline loops: CDR1 MGHDK, CDR2 SYGVNS. V lost 6 bases and J lost 3, with 12 bases in between. As DNA, the CDR3 is TGTGCCAGCAGAACAGGGTTTCGTGGAAACACCATATATTTT. Translated, it gives CASRTGFRGNTIYF. The full variable domain, rest sourced from reference TRBV25-1 and TRBJ1-3, is EADIYQTPRYLVIGTGKKITLECSQTMGHDKMYWYQQDPGMELHLIHYSYGVNSTEKGDLSSESTVSRIRTEHFPLTLESARPSHTSQYLCASRTGFRGNTIYFGEGSWLTVV.

The rearrangement links TRBV5-1 to TRBJ1-1; D is ambiguous. Germline V lookup: CDR1 SGHRS, CDR2 YFSETQ. The V gene lost 1 base and the J gene lost 2 bases, with 12 bases spanning the gap. CDR3 size: 15 residues. The CDR3 DNA follows: TGCGCCAGCAGCTTGTGGCAGGTTCCCAACACTGAAGCTTTCTTT. Protein sequence: CASSLWQVPNTEAFF.

CDR3 residues: CASSLGGGSRTGELFF. In DNA form, the CDR3 reads TGTGCCAGCAGCTTAGGAGGCGGGAGCCGCACCGGGGAGCTGTTTTTT. V gene TRBV7-9 combines with J gene TRBJ2-2; 7 bases fit TRBD2. Trimming removed 1 base from V and 4 bases from J; junction bases left unmatched: 6. In germline, CDR1 is SEHNR, CDR2 FQNEAQ (reference sequence). CDR3 size: 16 residues.

This clone was picked up a small number of times. This chain uses TRBV5-1 with TRBJ1-2; TRBD1 is a possible D gene (5 bases). Germline V gives CDR1 SGHRS, CDR2 YFSETQ. The length of the CDR3 is 13 residues. V was trimmed by 0 bases and J by 2 bases, leaving 5 bases between them. The CDR3 loop is CASSLEGNYGYTF. In DNA, the CDR3 is TGCGCCAGCAGCTTGGAGGGGAACTATGGCTACACCTTC.

V usage is TRBV10-3 and J usage is TRBJ1-2; unclear D gene. Germline assignment: CDR1 ENHRY and CDR2 SYGVKD. V dropped 2 bases and J dropped 0 bases, with 4 bases sitting between them. The CDR3 consists of 13 residues. CDR3: CAISEVANYGYTF. In DNA, the CDR3 is TGTGCCATCAGTGAGGTAGCTAACTATGGCTACACCTTC.

The chain carries TRBV5-1 and TRBJ2-7, with TRBD1 identical over 11 bases. J was trimmed by 3 bases and V by 4 bases; bases with no gene match: 6. The CDR3 length is 15 residues. CDR1 SGHRS and CDR2 YFSETQ come from the germline V gene. The CDR3 spells CASSIGTGGFYEQYF. The CDR3, as DNA: TGCGCCAGCAGCATCGGGACAGGGGGATTCTACGAGCAGTACTTC.

This rearrangement joins TRBV7-9 to TRBJ1-2; 8 nucleotides agree with TRBD1. The germline V gene encodes CDR1 SEHNR and CDR2 FQNEAQ (reference sequence). J gave up 4 bases and V 3 bases, and 10 bases lay outside the gene matches. The CDR3 has 16 residues. CDR3 coding DNA: TGTGCCAGCAGCTTCGAGATCGGACAGGGACCCTATGGCTACACCTTC. Translated, it gives CASSFEIGQGPYGYTF.